The 5 T cell receptor beta chains listed next were all sequenced from one sample in a study of blood T cell repertoires in COVID-19. TCRdb's copy holds only in-frame clones and misses some; the assay was immunoSEQ multiplex PCR. Among 300,000 or so clones listed, about nine tenths were seen once. Sequencing was performed on peripheral blood. These TCRs come from a woman between 35 and 50 years old with acute or convalescent COVID-19.

The chain couples TRBV5-1 to TRBJ1-1, with a weak D call TRBD1 (5 bases). V was clipped by 3 bases and J by 1 base, with 16 bases between them. The CDR3 is 16 residues long. Germline CDR1 is SGHRS and CDR2 is YFSETQ. The CDR3 coding sequence is TGCGCCAGCAGCTCCCCATCCGGGGGACCGAACACTGAAGCTTTCTTT. This gives the protein CASSSPSGGPNTEAFF. The whole variable domain, remainder taken from reference TRBV5-1 and TRBJ1-1, is KAGVTQTPRYLIKTRGQQVTLSCSPISGHRSVSWYQQTPGQGLQFLFEYFSETQRNKGNFPGRFSGRQFSNSRSEMNVSTLELGDSALYLCASSSPSGGPNTEAFFGQGTRLTVV.

The chain couples TRBV15 to TRBJ2-5; D is possibly TRBD1 (7 bases). CDR1 and CDR2 from the germline V gene are LNHNV and YYDKDF (reference sequence). The CDR3 covers 15 residues. Trimming pared 1 base from V and 2 bases from J, leaving 11 bases between. DNA of the CDR3: TGTGCCACCAGCAGAGGCGGGACAGAACAAGAGACCCAGTACTTC. Translating gives CATSRGGTEQETQYF.

The CDR3 sequence: CATSRERDSSGNTIYF. The DNA of the CDR3 is TGTGCCACCAGCAGAGAAAGGGACAGCTCTGGAAACACCATATATTTT. The chain joins TRBV15 to TRBJ1-3, with 7 bases lining up with TRBD1. J lost 0 bases, V lost 0 bases, and 2 bases had no gene match. The germline V gene has CDR1 LNHNV and CDR2 YYDKDF (reference sequence). This CDR3 is 16 amino acids long. The variable domain in full, completed from reference TRBV15 and TRBJ1-3, reads DAMVIQNPRYQVTQFGKPVTLSCSQTLNHNVMYWYQQKSSQAPKLLFHYYDKDFNNEADTPDNFQSRRPNTSFCFLDIRSPGLGDTAMYLCATSRERDSSGNTIYFGEGSWLTVV.

Points on this clone: Other DNA sequences in this sample translate to the same CDR3. The rearrangement joins TRBV6-6 to TRBJ1-5, with 7 bases fitting TRBD1. Germline-derived CDR1 and CDR2 are MNHNY and SVGAGI (reference sequence). The trim removed 0 bases at V and 1 base at J, leaving 0 bases unmatched. This CDR3 has 15 residues. The CDR3 here is CASSYSDRSNQPQHF. The CDR3 DNA is TGTGCCAGCAGTTACTCGGACAGGAGCAATCAGCCCCAGCATTTT.

A few counts support this clone. J is TRBJ2-1 and V is TRBV10-3; 7 bases are shared with TRBD1. The J segment lost 6 bases and the V segment lost 3 bases, leaving 5 bases of the junction unmatched. Germline assignment: CDR1 ENHRY and CDR2 SYGVKD. The CDR3 contains 14 residues. The CDR3 reads CAISDTGDLNEQFF. The CDR3 DNA reads TGTGCCATCAGTGATACAGGGGATCTCAATGAGCAGTTCTTC.